Listed below are T cell receptor beta chains from one sample, sequenced in a study of blood T cell repertoires in COVID-19. Assay used: immunoSEQ multiplex PCR; TCRdb lists only in-frame clones, some missing. The sample includes some 110,000 clones, approximately 85% of them seen just once. The sample consisted of peripheral blood. The source of these receptors is a human donor in a cohort sampled during active COVID-19. The CDR3 runs from the conserved cysteine through the conserved F or W. D genes are given only for firm matches. Not every row has a clone size; where given, it reads once, few, many or a size class.

>.|TRBV19|.|TRBJ1-6
CASRGFSNNSPLHF
TGTGCCAGTAGGGGCTTTAGTAACAATTCACCCCTCCACTTT
>.|TRBV19|.|TRBJ2-3
CASSPRRAGVTQYF
TGTGCCAGTAGTCCCCGGAGGGCCGGGGTTACGCAGTATTTT
>.|TRBV21-1|.|TRBJ2-7
CARAQKQGGASGRASDEQYF
TGTGCCAGGGCCCAAAAACAGGGAGGAGCGAGCGGGAGGGCCTCTGACGAGCAGTACTTC
>TRBD2|TRBV11-3|.|TRBJ2-3
CASSLGTGTSGSTDTQYF
TGTGCCAGCAGCTTAGGAACAGGGACTAGCGGGAGCACAGATACGCAGTATTTT
>.|TRBV5-1|.|TRBJ1-3
CASSNTGTGNTIYF
TGCGCCAGCAGCAACACAGGCACTGGAAACACCATATATTTT
>TRBD2|TRBV4-3|once|TRBJ2-1
CASSQGGPGMGTNLNEQFF
TGCGCCAGCAGCCAAGGGGGTCCAGGGATGGGGACTAACCTCAATGAGCAGTTCTTC
>TRBD2|TRBV7-8|.|TRBJ2-5
CASSLRAGGLQETQYF
TGTGCCAGCAGCTTAAGGGCGGGAGGCCTACAAGAGACCCAGTACTTC
>.|TRBV3-1/TRBV3-2|.|TRBJ2-7
CASSQLKQGYEQYF
TGTGCCAGCAGCCAATTGAAACAGGGATACGAGCAGTACTTC
>TRBD1|TRBV19|.|TRBJ1-2
CASSAQGADGYTF
TGTGCCAGTAGCGCACAGGGGGCCGATGGCTACACCTTC
>.|TRBV2|once|TRBJ2-5
CASPKGEGGWQETQYF
TGTGCCAGCCCGAAGGGGGAAGGAGGTTGGCAAGAGACCCAGTACTTC
>.|TRBV10-3|.|TRBJ1-5
CAISENGNSNQPQHF
TGTGCCATCAGTGAGAACGGTAATAGCAATCAGCCCCAGCATTTT
>.|TRBV2|.|TRBJ1-5
CASSGEGWQPQHF
TGTGCCAGCAGTGGGGAGGGATGGCAGCCCCAGCATTTT
>TRBD1|TRBV19|.|TRBJ1-2
CASNTRGAFTDGYTF
TGTGCCAGTAACACCAGGGGGGCTTTTACAGATGGCTACACCTTC
>TRBD1|TRBV11-2|.|TRBJ2-7
CASRGTGGTYEQYF
TGTGCCAGCAGGGGGACAGGGGGGACTTACGAGCAGTACTTC
>.|TRBV4-3|.|TRBJ2-1
CASSQDNSFEQFF
TGCGCCAGCAGCCAAGATAATAGCTTTGAGCAGTTCTTC
>.|TRBV28|.|TRBJ1-5
CASRRTANQPQHF
TGTGCCAGCAGAAGGACAGCTAATCAGCCCCAGCATTTT
>TRBD1|TRBV5-3|.|TRBJ1-2
CARSSHRGRGYGYTF
TGTGCCAGAAGCTCGCACAGGGGGCGGGGCTATGGCTACACCTTC
>.|TRBV30|.|TRBJ1-1
CAWTLGGNTEAFF
TGTGCCTGGACCCTGGGGGGGAACACTGAAGCTTTCTTT
>TRBD1|TRBV19|.|TRBJ2-7
CASMGRDRGRYEQYF
TGTGCCAGTATGGGGCGGGACAGGGGGCGGTACGAGCAGTACTTC
>.|TRBV2|.|TRBJ2-1
CASNNPWAGFNEQFF
TGTGCCAGCAACAACCCTTGGGCGGGGTTCAATGAGCAGTTCTTC
>TRBD2|TRBV5-1|.|TRBJ2-1
CASSFTAGVSNEQFF
TGCGCCAGCAGCTTTACAGCGGGAGTCTCAAATGAGCAGTTCTTC
>.|TRBV12-3/TRBV12-4|.|TRBJ2-1
CASSFQVDNEQFF
TGTGCCAGCAGTTTCCAGGTAGACAATGAGCAGTTCTTC
>.|TRBV2|once|TRBJ1-5
CASSRDNNQPQHF
TGTGCCAGCTCCAGGGACAACAATCAGCCCCAGCATTTT
>.|TRBV5-5|.|TRBJ2-7
CASSLNLYEQYF
TGTGCCAGCAGCTTGAATCTTTACGAGCAGTACTTC
>TRBD1|TRBV5-6|once|TRBJ1-1
CASSLGQGSNTEAFF
TGTGCCAGCAGCTTAGGACAGGGAAGTAACACTGAAGCTTTCTTT
>.|TRBV6-1|.|TRBJ1-6
CASSEVSSYNSPLHF
TGTGCCAGCAGTGAAGTCAGCTCCTATAATTCACCCCTCCACTTT
>TRBD1|TRBV5-1|.|TRBJ2-5
CASSFRQGKETQYF
TGCGCCAGCAGCTTTAGACAGGGTAAAGAGACCCAGTACTTC
>.|TRBV5-5|.|TRBJ2-1
CASSFLGPPAYNEQFF
TGTGCCAGCAGCTTTCTTGGGCCCCCTGCGTACAATGAGCAGTTCTTC
>TRBD2|TRBV6-1|.|TRBJ2-3
CASSGQGLAGFTDTQYF
TGTGCCAGCAGTGGGCAAGGCCTAGCGGGATTCACAGATACGCAGTATTTT
>.|TRBV28|.|TRBJ1-5
CASNPLGKPQHF
TGTGCCAGCAACCCTCTCGGGAAGCCCCAGCATTTT
>TRBD2|TRBV6-5|.|TRBJ2-2
CASKSGSYTGELFF
TGTGCCAGCAAAAGCGGGAGTTACACCGGGGAGCTGTTTTTT
>TRBD2|TRBV11-2|.|TRBJ2-1
CASSFRDYRPYNEQFF
TGTGCCAGCAGCTTCCGGGACTACCGACCCTACAATGAGCAGTTCTTC
>TRBD1|TRBV19|.|TRBJ2-7
CASQGAHEQYF
TGTGCCAGTCAGGGGGCCCACGAGCAGTACTTC
>.|TRBV11-2|.|TRBJ1-1
CASSAFLGGTEAFF
TGTGCCAGCAGCGCGTTCCTCGGAGGCACTGAAGCTTTCTTT
>TRBD2|TRBV5-1|once|TRBJ2-1
CASSLVSYGLAGVNEQFF
TGCGCCAGCAGCTTGGTGTCTTATGGCCTAGCGGGAGTCAATGAGCAGTTCTTC
>.|TRBV5-1|.|TRBJ1-3
CASRSTAASGNTIYF
TGCGCCAGCAGGTCGACAGCCGCCTCTGGAAACACCATATATTTT
>.|TRBV14|.|TRBJ1-5
CASSQDMYQPQHF
TGTGCCAGCAGCCAAGATATGTATCAGCCCCAGCATTTT
>.|TRBV19|.|TRBJ1-1
CASSIQENTEAFF
TGTGCCAGTAGTATACAGGAGAACACTGAAGCTTTCTTT
>TRBD1|TRBV4-1|.|TRBJ2-1
CASSPLPTDRWNNEQFF
TGCGCCAGCAGCCCGCTGCCCACGGACAGGTGGAACAATGAGCAGTTCTTC
>TRBD2|TRBV27|.|TRBJ2-1
CATRGLAGTHEQFF
TGTGCCACCAGGGGACTAGCGGGAACCCATGAGCAGTTCTTC
>TRBD1|TRBV5-1|.|TRBJ1-6
CASSTNPGTGYNSPLHF
TGCGCCAGCAGCACCAATCCCGGGACAGGGTATAATTCACCCCTCCACTTT
>.|TRBV7-2|.|TRBJ1-4
CASSLAFGQANEKLFF
TGTGCCAGCAGCTTAGCCTTTGGGCAAGCTAATGAAAAACTGTTTTTT
>.|TRBV7-2|.|TRBJ2-5
CASSFDGIKETQYF
TGTGCCAGCAGCTTCGACGGGATTAAAGAGACCCAGTACTTC
>TRBD1|TRBV9|.|TRBJ1-4
CASSLQGADEKLFF
TGTGCCAGCAGCCTACAGGGGGCGGATGAAAAACTGTTTTTT
>TRBD1|TRBV5-6|.|TRBJ1-1
CASSFTGGRGTEAFF
TGTGCCAGCAGCTTTACAGGGGGAAGGGGAACTGAAGCTTTCTTT
>TRBD2|TRBV5-1|.|TRBJ2-1
CASSPRPSSGAYNEQFF
TGCGCCAGCAGCCCGCGGCCTTCTAGCGGAGCCTACAATGAGCAGTTCTTC
>.|TRBV7-2|.|TRBJ1-5
CASSWEGVGNQPQHF
TGTGCCAGCAGCTGGGAAGGGGTAGGAAATCAGCCCCAGCATTTT
>.|TRBV24-1|once|TRBJ2-5
CATSAGGQETQYF
TGTGCCACCAGTGCCGGGGGCCAAGAGACCCAGTACTTC
>TRBD1|TRBV19|.|TRBJ2-3
CASSEGQRTDTQYF
TGTGCCAGTAGTGAGGGACAGCGCACAGATACGCAGTATTTT
>TRBD2|TRBV7-9|few|TRBJ2-1
CASSRPPSGPSYNEQFF
TGTGCCAGCAGTCGGCCCCCTAGCGGCCCCTCCTACAATGAGCAGTTCTTC
>TRBD2|TRBV27|.|TRBJ2-1
CASRITSGPSYNEQFF
TGTGCCAGCAGGATAACTAGCGGACCATCCTACAATGAGCAGTTCTTC
>.|TRBV9|.|TRBJ2-7
CASSVEGQGPSYEQYF
TGTGCCAGCAGCGTAGAGGGTCAGGGGCCCTCCTACGAGCAGTACTTC
>TRBD1|TRBV9|.|TRBJ2-7
CASSVAGQAGEQYF
TGTGCCAGCAGCGTAGCCGGACAGGCCGGCGAGCAGTACTTC
>TRBD2|TRBV30|.|TRBJ2-5
CAWSPTSGKGETQYF
TGTGCCTGGAGTCCGACTAGCGGGAAGGGAGAGACCCAGTACTTC